The 8 T cell receptor beta chains presented below share a single source sample, sequenced in a study of blood T cell repertoires in COVID-19 (dated by TCRdb to about 2020). Library prep was done by the immunoSEQ multiplex PCR assay. TCRdb holds this immuneACCESS table with in-frame rearrangements only. Some clones are missing; in checked studies, unresolved V genes explain under half, and the rest has no known cause. Recorded for this sample are around 26,000 clones; about 91% of them occurred a single time. Clones ranked in the top ten supply approximately 2% of the sample. Sequencing was performed on peripheral blood. These receptors came from a human donor in a cohort sampled during active COVID-19.

The chain employs TRBV10-3 and TRBJ1-5; 7 bases agree with TRBD1. Per the germline V gene, CDR1 is ENHRY and CDR2 is SYGVKD. The J segment lost 6 bases and the V segment lost 0 bases, leaving 5 bases of the junction unmatched. The CDR3 consists of 15 residues. This CDR3 is CAISESGRGSQPQHF. CDR3 bases: TGTGCCATCAGTGAGTCCGGCAGGGGGAGTCAGCCCCAGCATTTT.

This sequence joins TRBV12-3 or TRBV12-4 and TRBJ2-1; D is ambiguous. CDR3 size: 13 residues. V was shortened by 5 bases and J by 4 bases, with 9 bases between the two germline ends. The CDR3 nucleotides read TGTGCCAGCAGTCACGCTATTTACAATGAGCAGTTCTTC. Residues: CASSHAIYNEQFF.

This sequence joins TRBV5-1 and TRBJ1-2; the match to TRBD1 covers 8 bases. Germline values: CDR1 SGHRS, CDR2 YFSETQ. Trimming at V came to 6 bases and at J to 4 bases, leaving 11 bases not matched to a gene. This CDR3 is built from 15 residues. Written as DNA, the CDR3 is TGCGCCAGCAACGTCCTGGGACAGGCCACCTATGGCTACACCTTC. Residues: CASNVLGQATYGYTF. The whole variable domain, filled in from reference TRBV5-1 and TRBJ1-2, reads KAGVTQTPRYLIKTRGQQVTLSCSPISGHRSVSWYQQTPGQGLQFLFEYFSETQRNKGNFPGRFSGRQFSNSRSEMNVSTLELGDSALYLCASNVLGQATYGYTFGSGTRLTVV.

The chain combines TRBV5-5 with TRBJ1-1; no reliable D call. V dropped 5 bases and J dropped 1 base, with 12 bases sitting between them. The CDR3 has 14 residues. The germline CDR1 and CDR2 sequences are SGHKS and YYEKEE (reference sequence). In DNA, the CDR3 is TGTGCCAGCAGGGCCGAACACAAGAACACTGAAGCTTTCTTT. Amino acid sequence: CASRAEHKNTEAFF.

The gene calls are TRBV28 and TRBJ2-7, with 9 bases matching TRBD1. The CDR3 loop spans 15 amino acids. J was trimmed by 4 bases and V by 3 bases; bases with no gene match: 7. The germline V gene encodes CDR1 MDHEN and CDR2 SYDVKM. DNA of the CDR3: TGTGCCAGCAGTTTCACCGGGACAGGGAAGTACGAGCAGTACTTC. It is translated as CASSFTGTGKYEQYF.

The chain joins TRBV10-3 to TRBJ2-3, with 9 bases matching TRBD2. With V trimmed by 4 bases and J by 0 bases, 20 bases remained unmatched. CDR3 length: 21 amino acids. Per the germline V gene, CDR1 is ENHRY and CDR2 is SYGVKD. DNA of the CDR3: TGTGCCATCAGTGGGGGTTTGGCGGGGGGGCCGAAGGCGACAAGCACAGATACGCAGTATTTT. This sequence encodes CAISGGLAGGPKATSTDTQYF.

This chain connects TRBV2 to TRBJ2-5, with TRBD2 matching 13 bases. The CDR3 runs to 17 residues. The germline CDR1 and CDR2 sequences are SNHLY and FYNNEI. V lost 7 bases and J lost 2; bases outside the gene matches: 10. Here the CDR3 reads CASTLKRTSGGQETQYF. The CDR3 nucleotides are TGTGCCAGCACCCTGAAACGGACTAGCGGGGGACAAGAGACCCAGTACTTC. Filled out from reference TRBV2 and TRBJ2-5, the complete variable domain reads EPEVTQTPSHQVTQMGQEVILRCVPISNHLYFYWYRQILGQKVEFLVSFYNNEISEKSEIFDDQFSVERPDGSNFTLKIRSTKLEDSAMYFCASTLKRTSGGQETQYFGPGTRLLVL.

This chain joins TRBV5-6 and TRBJ2-5, with D possibly TRBD2 on 6 matching bases. Trimming left V 0 bases short and J 5 bases short, with 14 bases between. The germline V gene encodes CDR1 SGHDT and CDR2 YYEEEE. CDR3 length: 15 residues. The CDR3: CASSLVAAGRETQYF. The DNA for the CDR3 is TGTGCCAGCAGCTTGGTAGCGGCAGGGAGGGAGACCCAGTACTTC.